This T cell receptor (beta chain) was observed in a study of blood T cell repertoires in COVID-19. Study context: Acute and convalescent COVID-19 specimens originated in the United States, Italy and Spain. From T cells, B-cell-depleted T cells, or PBMCs came the material, which was cDNA or gDNA.

Study processing details: It was from reference gene primer amplification that nucleated cell counts were estimated. Clones were sequenced by immunoSEQ multiplex PCR, and TCRdb holds only the in-frame ones, with some missing. V, J and clone size derive from that table, while D and trimming were established from the DNA sequence. Of some 670,000 clones in the sample, around 90% were seen once. V gave up 2 bases and J gave up 3 bases, with 13 bases separating them. From germline, CDR1 is MNHNS and CDR2 SASEGT. This CDR3 is 15 amino acids long. This clone was seen a single time. The sequenced sample was peripheral blood. The source of this sequence is a young woman with acute or convalescent COVID-19. The chain is built from TRBV6-1 and TRBJ1-1, with D possibly being TRBD1 (5 bases). The DNA of the CDR3 is TGTGCCAGCAGTGAACTTGCGACAGCTTACACTGAAGCTTTCTTT. It yields the protein CASSELATAYTEAFF.